The 32 T cell receptor beta chains in this list originate from one sample, sequenced in a study of T-cell reconstitution after alpha-beta-depleted transplantation in children. Unique molecular identifiers were built into the TCRbeta library. TCRdb called the PCR reads again in MiXCR, with one record for every CDR3 protein. The sample lists hundreds of thousands of distinct CDR3 sequences; roughly 15% were seen once. The source was PBMCs, mostly from graft donor cells, collected 360 days after TCRalphabeta/CD19-depleted stem cell transplant. The receptors were gathered from a boy less than two years old who had a stem cell transplant for Wiskott-Aldrich syndrome, so the T cells may come from the graft donor.

This clonotype was detected a few times. The CDR3 DNA sequence: TGCGCCAGCAGCCCATATGGGGGATCTGGGGCCAACGTCCTGACTTTC. It yields the protein CASSPYGGSGANVLTF. This chain joins TRBV4-1 and TRBJ2-6, with D possibly being TRBD1 or TRBD2 (5 bases each). The CDR3 has 16 amino acids. Germline V CDR1 and CDR2: MGHRA, YSYEKL. V was clipped by 4 bases and J by 1 base, with 11 bases between them.

This rearrangement joins TRBV7-9 to TRBJ2-1, with TRBD2 identical over 9 bases. Trimming at V came to 4 bases and at J to 2 bases, leaving 9 bases not matched to a gene. CDR3 size: 17 residues. Germline V gene sequence: CDR1 SEHNR, CDR2 FQNEAQ (reference sequence). The CDR3 DNA is TGTGCCAGCAGCTCCGTAGCGGGAGTTAAGCCCTACAATGAGCAGTTCTTC. It is translated as CASSSVAGVKPYNEQFF.

This clonotype was seen repeatedly, ten times or more. The J gene is TRBJ2-7, the V gene TRBV12-3 or TRBV12-4, with 7 bases fitting TRBD2. The CDR3 contains 13 residues. V trimming: 6 bases; J trimming: 1 base; junction bases outside the gene matches: 3. The CDR3 bases are TGTGCCAGCAGCCTAGCGGCATCCTACGAGCAGTACTTC. This translates into CASSLAASYEQYF.

This clonotype turned up a few times. This rearrangement joins TRBV27 to TRBJ2-7; TRBD1 agrees at 9 bases. The CDR3 covers 15 residues. The V and J ends lost 2 bases and 9 bases, in that order; junction bases with no gene match: 11. Per germline, CDR1 MNHEY and CDR2 SMNVEV (reference sequence). The CDR3 here is CASSLLGTGQEVQYF. Here the CDR3 DNA reads TGTGCCAGCAGTTTACTGGGGACAGGGCAAGAGGTGCAGTACTTC.

The V and J genes are TRBV3-1 and TRBJ2-2; D unclear. The germline CDR1 and CDR2 sequences are LGHDT and YNNKEL (reference sequence). The CDR3 runs 14 residues. The V end was cut by 2 bases, the J end by 1 base, with 5 bases between. CDR3 DNA: TGTGCCAGCAGCCAAAGGGAGAACACCGGGGAGCTGTTTTTT. Its translation: CASSQRENTGELFF. Full variable domain (rest looked up from reference TRBV3-1 and TRBJ2-2): DTAVSQTPKYLVTQMGNDKSIKCEQNLGHDTMYWYKQDSKKFLKIMFSYNNKELIINETVPNRFSPKSPDKAHLNLHINSLELGDSAVYFCASSQRENTGELFFGEGSRLTVL.

The V call is TRBV7-2, the J call TRBJ2-7; TRBD1 aligns across 7 bases. The CDR3 runs to 16 residues. Germline V gene sequence: CDR1 SGHTA, CDR2 FQGNSA. V trimming: 5 bases; J trimming: 3 bases; junction bases outside the gene matches: 13. CDR3 sequence: CASSPPSTGFLYEQYF. In nucleotides, the CDR3 is TGTGCCAGCAGCCCACCGTCGACAGGGTTCCTCTACGAGCAGTACTTC.

This chain uses TRBV20-1 with TRBJ2-3; TRBD2 might be the D (6 bases). Germline V gene sequence: CDR1 DFQATT, CDR2 SNEGSKA (reference sequence). CDR3 length equals 14 residues. Trimming removed 1 base at V and 6 bases at J, with 14 bases between. CDR3 DNA sequence: TGCAGTGCTAGAGGCTTGCGGGAAGGGGATACGCAGTATTTT. It codes for CSARGLREGDTQYF.

There are a few counts of this clonotype. The chain is built from TRBV29-1 and TRBJ1-2, with D uncertain. Trimming removed 5 bases at V and 2 bases at J, with 9 bases between. The CDR3 length is 12 residues. The germline gives CDR1 SQVTM, CDR2 ANQGSEA. In DNA form, the CDR3 reads TGCAGCGTTCTTTACAGAAACTATGGCTACACCTTC. This gives the protein CSVLYRNYGYTF.

The V call is TRBV2, the J call TRBJ2-1; D unclear. Trimming cost V 4 bases and J 3 bases, with 16 bases left between them. The CDR3 has 16 amino acids. Germline CDR1 is SNHLY and CDR2 is FYNNEI. Written as DNA, the CDR3 is TGTGCCAGCAGTGGGGGATGGTCCTCAGGCTACAATGAGCAGTTCTTC. This codes for CASSGGWSSGYNEQFF.

This clonotype has just a few counts. V usage is TRBV2 and J usage is TRBJ1-1; 11 nucleotides align to TRBD1. Germline assignment: CDR1 SNHLY and CDR2 FYNNEI. The length of the CDR3 is 15 residues. V shed 1 base and J 5 bases; nucleotides not matched to a gene: 3. CDR3 residues: CASSEGGTGGTEAFF. In DNA, the CDR3 is TGTGCCAGCAGTGAAGGCGGGACAGGGGGGACTGAAGCTTTCTTT.

The chain recombines TRBV15 with TRBJ2-7; D is uncertain. This CDR3 spans 11 amino acids. Trimming took off 4 bases at V and 4 bases at J, with 5 bases between the two ends. Germline assignment: CDR1 LNHNV and CDR2 YYDKDF (reference sequence). The CDR3 protein is CATSNRYEQYF. The CDR3 nucleotides are TGTGCCACCAGCAATCGTTACGAGCAGTACTTC.

The table lists this clonotype with a few counts. The chain recombines TRBV10-3 with TRBJ2-1; D might be TRBD2 (6 bases). This CDR3 contains 13 residues. Trimming took 8 bases from V and 5 from J, leaving 13 bases between them. CDR1 is ENHRY, CDR2 SYGVKD, per germline. DNA of the CDR3: TGTGCCATCGGCGGGAAAGGGGACAATGAGCAGTTCTTC. Protein product: CAIGGKGDNEQFF.

The sample holds a few counts of this clonotype. This rearrangement joins TRBV10-3 to TRBJ1-1; D not certain. CDR3 size: 14 residues. Trimming left V 3 bases short and J 0 bases short, with 8 bases between. Germline CDR1 ENHRY, CDR2 SYGVKD. The CDR3 here is CAISEHGMNTEAFF. As DNA, the CDR3 is TGTGCCATCAGTGAACACGGGATGAACACTGAAGCTTTCTTT.

The sample holds a few counts of this clonotype. DNA of the CDR3: TGCAGTGCTAGAGCGGAGGCCAGGAGGGGGGAGCAGTACTTC. It yields the protein CSARAEARRGEQYF. The chain employs TRBV20-1 and TRBJ2-7; either TRBD1 or TRBD2 may fit D (6 bases each). CDR3 length equals 14 residues. Germline assignment: CDR1 DFQATT and CDR2 SNEGSKA (reference sequence). V shed 1 base and J shed 7 bases, with 17 bases lying between them.

The chain employs TRBV28 and TRBJ2-4, with 7 positions matching TRBD1. CDR1 and CDR2 (germline): MDHEN, SYDVKM. The CDR3 runs to 20 residues. V trimming: 4 bases; J trimming: 0 bases; junction bases outside the gene matches: 18. The CDR3 protein is CASSSLTGFRIVLAKNIQYF. The CDR3 nucleotides are TGTGCCAGCAGTTCGCTGACAGGGTTTCGTATCGTACTAGCCAAAAACATTCAGTACTTC.

The chain couples TRBV29-1 to TRBJ2-1; D unresolved. The CDR3 consists of 15 residues. V was cut by 5 bases and J by 9 bases, with 23 bases left in between. Germline lookup yields CDR1 SQVTM and CDR2 ANQGSEA. The CDR3, as DNA: TGCAGCGTTCTGGCGGCATTTCTCCCACAGAGTGAGCAGTTCTTC. This encodes CSVLAAFLPQSEQFF.

There are a few counts of this clonotype. The chain employs TRBV28 and TRBJ1-5; 9 bases line up with TRBD1. J was trimmed by 8 bases and V by 2 bases; bases with no gene match: 4. CDR1 MDHEN and CDR2 SYDVKM come from the germline V gene. The CDR3 totals 14 residues. The CDR3 is CASSLGTGLEPQHF. CDR3 coding DNA: TGTGCCAGCAGTTTAGGGACAGGGCTGGAGCCCCAGCATTTT.

The chain recombines TRBV3-1 with TRBJ2-3, with 14 bases fitting TRBD2. This CDR3 region has 18 residues. The germline gives CDR1 LGHDT, CDR2 YNNKEL (reference sequence). The junction had 14 bases not matched to a gene; V was cut back by 4 bases and J by 8 bases. This chain's CDR3 is CASSPSLRTSGRPVTQYF. DNA for the CDR3: TGTGCCAGCAGCCCTAGTCTGCGGACTAGCGGGAGGCCAGTTACGCAGTATTTT.

This clonotype has a handful of counts. The chain links TRBV15 to TRBJ1-6; 8 bases agree with TRBD1. Unmatched junction bases numbered 10, after V lost 5 bases and J lost 7 bases. In germline, CDR1 is LNHNV, CDR2 YYDKDF (reference sequence). There are 16 residues in the CDR3. The CDR3 nucleotides read TGTGCCACCAGCCCCCTACGGACAGGGTTCAATTCACCCCTCCACTTT. It encodes CATSPLRTGFNSPLHF.

In this sample, this clonotype turned up once. The chain recombines TRBV7-9 with TRBJ2-3; D is possibly TRBD1 or TRBD2 (6 bases each). The CDR3 length is 15 residues. The germline V gene has CDR1 SEHNR and CDR2 FQNEAQ (reference sequence). Trimming pared 4 bases from V and 4 bases from J, leaving 15 bases between. DNA for the CDR3: TGTGCCAGCAGCTCCCCCGGGGGCACCGCAGATACGCAGTATTTT. Its protein product is CASSSPGGTADTQYF.

The rearrangement links TRBV29-1 to TRBJ2-5; possibly TRBD2 for D (6 bases). Germline V lookup: CDR1 SQVTM, CDR2 ANQGSEA. The length of the CDR3 is 15 residues. Deletions cut 4 bases from V and 0 bases from J, with 15 bases between. As DNA, the CDR3 is TGCAGCGTTGTGGGACTGGGTCTGTACCAAGAGACCCAGTACTTC. Translation: CSVVGLGLYQETQYF.

The chain carries TRBV28 and TRBJ2-5; D may be TRBD2 (6 bases). Germline V gene data show CDR1 as MDHEN and CDR2 as SYDVKM. V lost 6 bases to trimming and J lost 5 bases, with 16 bases between them. The CDR3 contains 14 residues. The CDR3 sequence is CASSFGGISETQYF. The CDR3 nucleotides read TGTGCCAGCAGCTTTGGGGGGATTTCGGAGACCCAGTACTTC.

This clonotype was counted only a few times. The chain links TRBV20-1 to TRBJ2-7; TRBD2 aligns across 10 bases. The CDR3 runs to 16 residues. Trimming cost V 3 bases and J 2 bases; bases outside gene matches: 10. Germline lookup yields CDR1 DFQATT and CDR2 SNEGSKA (reference sequence). The CDR3 nucleotides read TGCAGTGCTAGGACACCTAGCGGGAGCAATCCCTACGAGCAGTACTTC. Translating it yields CSARTPSGSNPYEQYF.

The CDR3 is CASSFLVLAGGPWKETQYF. The CDR3, as DNA: TGTGCCAGCAGTTTTTTGGTACTAGCGGGGGGTCCTTGGAAAGAGACCCAGTACTTC. J is TRBJ2-5 and V is TRBV12-3 or TRBV12-4; 12 bases fit TRBD2. The CDR3 extends over 19 amino acids. V lost 3 bases and J lost 3; bases outside the gene matches: 14.

This clonotype was counted only a few times. This chain uses TRBV6-5 with TRBJ2-3; D not resolved. The ends were cut back, 0 bases at V and 5 bases at J, with 12 bases in the middle. Germline-derived CDR1 and CDR2 are MNHEY and SVGAGI. This CDR3 comprises 15 residues. The CDR3 DNA reads TGTGCCAGCAGTTACTCTCACAGTCCGGGAGATACGCAGTATTTT. Its translation is CASSYSHSPGDTQYF.

This clonotype was observed a handful of times. The DNA for the CDR3 is TGCGCCAGCAGCCCTCCTCTGGCAGGGAGGGGCTATGGCTACACCTTC. Amino acid sequence: CASSPPLAGRGYGYTF. This chain joins TRBV4-1 and TRBJ1-2; tentatively, D is TRBD1 (5 bases). The V and J ends lost 4 bases and 4 bases respectively, with 19 bases between them. CDR3 length: 16 residues. Germline V lookup: CDR1 MGHRA, CDR2 YSYEKL.

The V call is TRBV12-3 or TRBV12-4, the J call TRBJ2-1; 7 bases align to TRBD1. This CDR3 has 15 residues. Trimming took 2 bases from V and 5 from J; bases not matched to a gene: 6. CDR3 amino acids: CASSLHRGADNEQFF. The CDR3 DNA is TGTGCCAGCAGTTTACACAGGGGCGCTGACAATGAGCAGTTCTTC.

This rearrangement joins TRBV9 to TRBJ2-3, with TRBD2 identical over 7 bases. The junction had 14 bases not matched to a gene; V was cut back by 4 bases and J by 6 bases. This CDR3 has 16 residues. CDR1 and CDR2 from the germline V gene are SGDLS and YYNGEE. The CDR3 protein is CASSSALALGSDTQYF. The DNA of the CDR3 is TGTGCCAGCAGCTCCGCACTAGCGTTAGGCTCGGATACGCAGTATTTT.

The chain joins TRBV5-1 to TRBJ1-4, with TRBD1 identical over 8 bases. Losses at the gene ends were 0 bases for V and 8 bases for J; bases not matched to a gene: 6. The germline CDR1 and CDR2 sequences are SGHRS and YFSETQ. There are 15 residues in the CDR3. CDR3: CASSLGTGFEEKLFF. The DNA for the CDR3 is TGCGCCAGCAGCTTGGGGACAGGGTTTGAAGAAAAACTGTTTTTT.

This chain joins TRBV2 and TRBJ2-3; 12 nucleotides align to TRBD2. The CDR3 has 18 amino acids. V shed 6 bases, J shed 1 base, and the junction held 11 bases outside the gene matches. Germline CDR1 SNHLY, CDR2 FYNNEI. The CDR3 DNA sequence: TGTGCCAGCAGCGGGACTAGCGGGCCCGCGAAGGGCACAGATACGCAGTATTTT. It is translated as CASSGTSGPAKGTDTQYF.

Only a few counts were recorded for this clonotype. The chain employs TRBV6-5 and TRBJ2-3; 9 positions agree with TRBD2. Germline values: CDR1 MNHEY, CDR2 SVGAGI. The V and J ends lost 0 bases and 5 bases, in that order; junction bases with no gene match: 9. The CDR3 totals 17 residues. The CDR3 reads CASSYSKAGGYQDTQYF. DNA for the CDR3: TGTGCCAGCAGTTACTCCAAGGCGGGGGGGTACCAAGATACGCAGTATTTT.

This clonotype showed up many times. This chain connects TRBV20-1 to TRBJ2-1; a weak D match, TRBD2 (6 bases). This CDR3 has 13 residues. V lost 6 bases, J lost 4 bases, and 13 bases lay in between. Germline V gene sequence: CDR1 DFQATT, CDR2 SNEGSKA (reference sequence). The CDR3 spells CSAPGTRYNEQFF. The CDR3 coding sequence is TGCAGTGCCCCGGGGACTCGTTACAATGAGCAGTTCTTC.